The entry below gives a single T cell receptor beta chain sequence along with its context. Two negative PCRs, clearance, or symptom resolution were required of recovered Cohort 3 donors. The source of the sample is a study of blood T cell repertoires in COVID-19. This CDR3 contains 15 residues. From germline, CDR1 is KGHSH and CDR2 LQKENI. V shed 4 bases and J 3 bases; nucleotides not matched to a gene: 7. The assay was immunoSEQ multiplex PCR, and TCRdb's table has in-frame clones only and misses some. Among some 350,000 clones listed, 80% to 90% were seen once. The TCR comes from a young man who had recovered from COVID-19. The chain couples TRBV18 to TRBJ2-7, with 9 positions matching TRBD1. Sequenced material: PBMCs or T cells enriched from blood (not recorded which). CDR3 residues: CASSHGTGSSYEQYF. In DNA, the CDR3 is TGTGCCAGCTCACACGGGACAGGGTCAAGCTACGAGCAGTACTTC.